This T cell receptor beta chain was recovered during a study of human T cells and chemical hapten exposure. Time point given: patch test 1, 2 weeks after DPC sensitization. Treatment in this sample: therapeutic diphenylcyclopropenone sensitization with weekly scalp DPC. The CDR3 totals 16 residues. Germline CDR1 and CDR2: MNHNY and SVGAGI (reference sequence). Between the trimmed V and J ends, which lost 5 bases and 2 bases, there was a span of 18 bases. Unique molecular identifiers were attached to individual cDNA molecules within the library. TCRdb itself ran the RACE reads through MiXCR, one entry per CDR3 protein. Altogether about 340,000 distinct CDR3 sequences are present, around 7% being singletons, with the ten largest covering around 8.4%.

The rearrangement joins TRBV6-6 to TRBJ1-2; no clear D. This clonotype was obtained from a woman younger than 30 with alopecia areata. Some clones in this sample may be carry-over from other donors' samples. Sequencing used whole blood, obtained in connection with sensitization to the hapten diphenylcyclopropenone (DPC). The CDR3 sequence: CASSIRSDESNYGYTF. The CDR3 DNA reads as TGTGCCAGCAGTATACGATCGGACGAAAGCAACTATGGCTACACCTTC.